This passage covers 9 T cell receptor beta chains from one sample sequenced in a study of T-cell reconstitution after alpha-beta-depleted transplantation in children. Unique molecular identifiers were incorporated when the TCRbeta library was constructed. TCRdb ran MiXCR on the PCR reads and lists one entry per CDR3 protein. The repertoire holds about 76,000 distinct CDR3 sequences, with roughly 15% as singletons. This specimen consisted of PBMCs, mostly from graft donor cells, obtained 180 days after TCRalphabeta/CD19-depleted stem cell transplant. The receptors come from a male patient under 10 years old who had a stem cell transplant for acute lymphoblastic leukemia, so the T cells may come from the graft donor.

This clonotype was detected a few times. V is TRBV30 and J is TRBJ2-3; D remains ambiguous. V was shortened by 0 bases and J by 7 bases, with 5 bases between the two germline ends. The CDR3 runs to 11 residues. The V gene's germline CDR1 is GTSNPN and CDR2 SVGIG (reference sequence). This chain's CDR3 is CAWSVSNTQYF. CDR3 nucleotide sequence: TGTGCCTGGAGTGTTAGTAATACGCAGTATTTT.

This chain connects TRBV18 to TRBJ1-4; TRBD1 might be the D (5 bases). Germline CDR1 reads KGHSH; CDR2 reads LQKENI. This CDR3 has 16 amino acids. Trimming stripped 2 bases from V and 6 bases from J, with 16 bases between. CDR3 sequence reads: CASSPFRGLRDEKLFF. CDR3 sequence (DNA): TGTGCCAGCTCACCATTTAGGGGTCTACGGGATGAAAAACTGTTTTTT.

CDR3 in amino acids: CASSWAGRLNEQYF. DNA for the CDR3: TGTGCCAGCAGTTGGGCAGGGAGGCTGAACGAGCAGTACTTC. This sequence joins TRBV28 and TRBJ2-7, with D possibly being TRBD2 (6 bases). Germline V gives CDR1 MDHEN, CDR2 SYDVKM. V was trimmed by 4 bases and J by 5 bases, leaving 15 bases between them. The CDR3 is 14 amino acids. The variable domain in full, completed from reference TRBV28 and TRBJ2-7, reads DVKVTQSSRYLVKRTGEKVFLECVQDMDHENMFWYRQDPGLGLRLIYFSYDVKMKEKGDIPEGYSVSREKKERFSLILESASTNQTSMYLCASSWAGRLNEQYFGPGTRLTVT.

J is TRBJ1-2 and V is TRBV4-3; D gene ambiguous. The CDR3 extends over 12 amino acids. CDR1 is LGHNA, CDR2 YSLEER, per germline. Trimming took off 1 base at V and 4 bases at J, with 4 bases between the two ends. CDR3 loop: CASSQVGYGYTF. Written as DNA, the CDR3 is TGCGCCAGCAGCCAAGTGGGCTATGGCTACACCTTC.

The V gene is TRBV6-1, the J gene TRBJ1-3; no clear D gene. The germline V and J ends were trimmed by 7 bases and 3 bases, with 19 bases remaining between them. CDR3 length equals 16 residues. Per the germline V gene, CDR1 is MNHNS and CDR2 is SASEGT. The CDR3 region is CASTQLGRWDGNTIYF. CDR3 coding DNA: TGTGCCAGCACCCAGTTAGGAAGGTGGGATGGAAACACCATATATTTT.

This clonotype came up a few times. This chain connects TRBV24-1 to TRBJ2-5; D uncertain. CDR3 length: 17 amino acids. The V gene lost 8 bases and the J gene lost 2 bases, with 23 bases spanning the gap. Germline loops: CDR1 KGHDR, CDR2 SFDVKD. The CDR3 sequence is CATTLPNDIYLQETQYF. The CDR3 nucleotides are TGTGCCACCACTTTGCCAAACGACATTTACCTACAAGAGACCCAGTACTTC.

This clonotype was seen repeatedly, ten times or more. The chain combines TRBV11-2 with TRBJ2-7; D remains unclear. Germline CDR1 SGHAT, CDR2 FQNNGV. The CDR3 runs to 13 residues. V was cut by 1 base and J by 3 bases, with 7 bases left in between. CDR3 sequence (DNA): TGTGCCAGCAGCTTAGGGCCGATCTACGAGCAGTACTTC. Amino acid sequence: CASSLGPIYEQYF.

This clonotype was observed a few times. At one end, the junction sequence differs from germline, possibly due to a read error. The J gene is TRBJ2-7, the V gene TRBV6-5; D tentatively fits TRBD1 or TRBD2 (6 bases each). Germline V gene lookup returns CDR1 MNHEY and CDR2 SVGAGI. The length of the CDR3 is 12 residues. The CDR3 region is CASSLTRGARGF. The CDR3 DNA follows: TGTGCCAGCAGTCTCACAAGGGGGGCCCGTGGCTTC.

This sequence joins TRBV5-6 and TRBJ2-3, with D maybe TRBD2 (7 bases). In germline, CDR1 is SGHDT, CDR2 YYEEEE. The CDR3 is made up of 17 amino acids. Deletions cut 0 bases from V and 4 bases from J, with 18 bases between. CDR3 loop: CASSLVEWRGPPDTQYF. The CDR3 DNA sequence: TGTGCCAGCAGCTTGGTAGAGTGGCGGGGGCCTCCAGATACGCAGTATTTT.